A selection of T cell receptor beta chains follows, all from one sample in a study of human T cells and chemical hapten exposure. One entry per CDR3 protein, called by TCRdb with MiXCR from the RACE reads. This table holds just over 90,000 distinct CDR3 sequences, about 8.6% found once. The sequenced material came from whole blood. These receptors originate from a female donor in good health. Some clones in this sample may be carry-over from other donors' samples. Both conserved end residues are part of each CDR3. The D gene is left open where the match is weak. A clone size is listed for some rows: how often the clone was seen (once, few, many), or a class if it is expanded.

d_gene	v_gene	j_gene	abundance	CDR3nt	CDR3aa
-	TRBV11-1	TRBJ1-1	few	TGTGCCAGCAGCTTCGGGGGATTTTTCACTGAAGCTTTCTTT	CASSFGGFFTEAFF
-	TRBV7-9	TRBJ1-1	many	TGTGCCAGCAGCTTAGGGGCCACGAACACTGAAGCTTTCTTT	CASSLGATNTEAFF
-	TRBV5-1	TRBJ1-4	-	TGCGCCAGCAGCTTGCAGCCAGGGGCGGGACGCGAAAAACTGTTTTTT	CASSLQPGAGREKLFF
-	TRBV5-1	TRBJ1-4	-	TGCGCCAGCAGCTTGGGACAGACGACAGGTAATGAAAAACTGTTTTTT	CASSLGQTTGNEKLFF
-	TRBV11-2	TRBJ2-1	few	TGTGCCAGCAGCTTAGAGGTAGCTTCCTACAATGAGCAGTTCTTC	CASSLEVASYNEQFF
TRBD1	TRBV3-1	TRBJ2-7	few	TGTGCCAGCAGCCAAGGACAGGGGGCTTCCTACGAGCAGTACTTC	CASSQGQGASYEQYF
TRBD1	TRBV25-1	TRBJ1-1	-	TGTGCCAGCAGCCAGGGGGCCACTGAAGCTTTCTTT	CASSQGATEAFF
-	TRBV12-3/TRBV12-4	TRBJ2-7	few	TGTGCCAGCAGTTTAGTCGGATTCTACGAGCAGTACTTC	CASSLVGFYEQYF
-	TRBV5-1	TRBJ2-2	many	TGCGCCAGCAGCTTTCAGGGTGAGACCGGGGAGCTGTTTTTT	CASSFQGETGELFF
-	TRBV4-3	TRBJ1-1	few	TGCGCCAGCAGCCAAGATTGGTTGGACAGTACCGGATGGGCTGAAGCTTTCTTT	CASSQDWLDSTGWAEAFF
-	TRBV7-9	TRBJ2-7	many	TGTGCCAGCAGCCCCCGGCAGGGGTGGTACGAGCAGTACTTC	CASSPRQGWYEQYF
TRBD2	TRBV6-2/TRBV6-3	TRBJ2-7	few	TGTGCCAGCAGGCAAACCGCGGGACTAGCGTCCTACGAGCAGTACTTC	CASRQTAGLASYEQYF
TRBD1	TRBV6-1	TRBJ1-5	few	TGTGCCAGCAGTGAAAGGACAGGGTATCAGCCCCAGCATTTT	CASSERTGYQPQHF
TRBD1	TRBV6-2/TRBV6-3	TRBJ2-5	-	TGTGCCAGCAGTTTTCGACAGGGCGAGACCCAGTACTTC	CASSFRQGETQYF
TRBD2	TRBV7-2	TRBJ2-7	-	TGTGCCAGCAGCTTAGAAGGGACTAGCGGATACGAGCAGTACTTC	CASSLEGTSGYEQYF
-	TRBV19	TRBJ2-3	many	TGTGCCAGTAGTCTAATCCTCTCCGGGACTTCCAGGGATTTT	CASSLILSGTSRDF
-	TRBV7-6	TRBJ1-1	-	TGTGCCAGCAGCTTAGCGGCCCGTTTCGCTGAAGCTTTCTTT	CASSLAARFAEAFF